This note documents a single TCR beta chain sequence. The CDR3 runs to 12 residues. V gave up 4 bases and J gave up 7 bases; unmatched junction bases: 3. Germline values: CDR1 SNHLY, CDR2 FYNNEI. The assay was immunoSEQ multiplex PCR, and TCRdb's table has in-frame clones only and misses some. The sample lists some 1 million clones, 70% to 80% occurring once. These data are taken from a study of shared clonotypes between healthy human individuals. Looking at the study overall: Ranging from 18 to 49 in age, donors were two women and a few men.

What was sequenced was memory CD4+ T cells sorted from blood. Subset here: CD45RA-negative fraction. The TCR comes from a man aged 18 to 29 in good health. The chain links TRBV2 to TRBJ1-1; TRBD1 agrees at 7 bases. The CDR3 sequence is CASSGQGNEAFF. The CDR3 bases are TGTGCCAGCAGTGGACAGGGTAATGAAGCTTTCTTT.